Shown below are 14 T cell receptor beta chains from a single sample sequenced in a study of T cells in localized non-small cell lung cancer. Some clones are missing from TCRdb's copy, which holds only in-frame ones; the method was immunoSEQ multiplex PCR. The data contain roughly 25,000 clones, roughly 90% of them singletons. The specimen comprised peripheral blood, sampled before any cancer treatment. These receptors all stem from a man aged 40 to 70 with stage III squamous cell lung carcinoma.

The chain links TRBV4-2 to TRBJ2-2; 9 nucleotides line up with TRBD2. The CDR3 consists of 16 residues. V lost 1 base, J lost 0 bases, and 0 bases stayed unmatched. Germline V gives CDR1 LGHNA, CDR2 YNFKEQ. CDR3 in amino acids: CASSQGLAANTGELFF. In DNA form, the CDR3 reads TGTGCCAGCAGCCAAGGACTAGCGGCGAACACCGGGGAGCTGTTTTTT.

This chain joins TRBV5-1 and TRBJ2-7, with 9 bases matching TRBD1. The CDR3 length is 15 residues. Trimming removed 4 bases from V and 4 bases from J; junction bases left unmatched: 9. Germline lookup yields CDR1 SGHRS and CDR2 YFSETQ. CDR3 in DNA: TGCGCCAGCAGCCCAGGGACAGGGCTAGGGTACGAGCAGTACTTC. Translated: CASSPGTGLGYEQYF.

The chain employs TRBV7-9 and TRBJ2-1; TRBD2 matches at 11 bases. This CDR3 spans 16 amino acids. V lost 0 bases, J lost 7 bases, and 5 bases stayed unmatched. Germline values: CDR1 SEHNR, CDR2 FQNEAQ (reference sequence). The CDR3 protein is CASSLALAGGTNEQFF. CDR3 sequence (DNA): TGTGCCAGCAGCTTAGCGCTAGCGGGGGGTACGAATGAGCAGTTCTTC.

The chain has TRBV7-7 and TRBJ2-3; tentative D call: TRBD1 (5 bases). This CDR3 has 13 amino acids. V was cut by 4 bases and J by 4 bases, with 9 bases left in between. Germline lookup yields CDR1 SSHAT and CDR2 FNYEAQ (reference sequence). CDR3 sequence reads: CASSSGISDTQYF. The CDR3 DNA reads TGTGCCAGCAGCTCAGGGATTTCAGATACGCAGTATTTT.

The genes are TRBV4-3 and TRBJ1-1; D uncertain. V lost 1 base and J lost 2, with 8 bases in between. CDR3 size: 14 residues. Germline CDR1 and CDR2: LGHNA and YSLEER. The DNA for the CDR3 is TGCGCCAGCAGCCAAGTCGGCACAAACACTGAAGCTTTCTTT. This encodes CASSQVGTNTEAFF.

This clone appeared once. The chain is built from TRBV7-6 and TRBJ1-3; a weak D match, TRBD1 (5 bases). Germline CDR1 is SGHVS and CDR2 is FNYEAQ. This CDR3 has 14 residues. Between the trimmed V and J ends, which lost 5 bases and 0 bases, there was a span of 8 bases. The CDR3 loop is CASSPGSSGNTIYF. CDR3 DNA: TGTGCCAGCAGCCCAGGGAGCTCTGGAAACACCATATATTTT.

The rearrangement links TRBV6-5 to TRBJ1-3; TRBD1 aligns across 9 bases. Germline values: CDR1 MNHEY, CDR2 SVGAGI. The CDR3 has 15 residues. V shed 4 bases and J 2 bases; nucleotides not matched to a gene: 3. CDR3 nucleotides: TGTGCCAGCAGTTCAACAGGGGGCCCTGGAAACACCATATATTTT. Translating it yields CASSSTGGPGNTIYF.

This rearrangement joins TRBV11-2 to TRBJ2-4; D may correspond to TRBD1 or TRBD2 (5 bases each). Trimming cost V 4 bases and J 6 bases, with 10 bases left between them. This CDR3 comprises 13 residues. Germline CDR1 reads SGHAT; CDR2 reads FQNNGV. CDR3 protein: CASSWDGINIQYF. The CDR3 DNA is TGTGCCAGCAGCTGGGACGGAATAAACATTCAGTACTTC.

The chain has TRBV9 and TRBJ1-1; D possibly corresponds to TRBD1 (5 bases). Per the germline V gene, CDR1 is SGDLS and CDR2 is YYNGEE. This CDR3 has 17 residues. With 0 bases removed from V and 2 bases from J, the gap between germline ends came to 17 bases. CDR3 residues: CASSVGGVRALNTEAFF. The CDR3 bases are TGTGCCAGCAGCGTAGGAGGAGTCAGGGCGCTTAACACTGAAGCTTTCTTT.

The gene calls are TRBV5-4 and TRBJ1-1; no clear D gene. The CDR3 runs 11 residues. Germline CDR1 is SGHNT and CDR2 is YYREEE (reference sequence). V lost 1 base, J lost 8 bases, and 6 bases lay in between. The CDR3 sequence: CASSLNFEAFF. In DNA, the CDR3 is TGTGCCAGCAGCTTGAACTTCGAAGCTTTCTTT. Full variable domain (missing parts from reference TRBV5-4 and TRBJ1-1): ETGVTQSPTHLIKTRGQQVTLRCSSQSGHNTVSWYQQALGQGPQFIFQYYREEENGRGNFPPRFSGLQFPNYSSELNVNALELDDSALYLCASSLNFEAFFGQGTRLTVV.

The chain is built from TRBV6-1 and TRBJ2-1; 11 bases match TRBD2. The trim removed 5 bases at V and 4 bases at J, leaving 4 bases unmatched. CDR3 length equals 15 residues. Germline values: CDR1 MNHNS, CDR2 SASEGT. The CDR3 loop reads CASSSGTSGYNEQFF. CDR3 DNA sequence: TGTGCCAGCAGTTCCGGGACTAGCGGTTACAATGAGCAGTTCTTC.

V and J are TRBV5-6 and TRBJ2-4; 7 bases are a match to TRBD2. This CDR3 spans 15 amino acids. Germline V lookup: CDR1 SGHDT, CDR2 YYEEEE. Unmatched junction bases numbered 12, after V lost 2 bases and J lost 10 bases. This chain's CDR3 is CASSFGGRGEDIQYF. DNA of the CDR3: TGTGCCAGCAGCTTCGGGGGACGGGGGGAAGATATTCAGTACTTC.

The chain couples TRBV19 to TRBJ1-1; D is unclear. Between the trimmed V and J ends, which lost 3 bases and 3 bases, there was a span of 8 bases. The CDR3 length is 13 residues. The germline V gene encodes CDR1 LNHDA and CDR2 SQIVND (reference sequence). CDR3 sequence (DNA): TGTGCCAGTAGTATCAGGAAGGACACTGAAGCTTTCTTT. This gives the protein CASSIRKDTEAFF.

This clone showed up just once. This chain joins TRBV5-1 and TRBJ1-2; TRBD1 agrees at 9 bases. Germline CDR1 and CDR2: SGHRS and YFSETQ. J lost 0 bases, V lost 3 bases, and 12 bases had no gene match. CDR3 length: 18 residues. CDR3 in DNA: TGCGCCAGCAGCTACCTAAGGGACAGGGATGGGGCTAACTATGGCTACACCTTC. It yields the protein CASSYLRDRDGANYGYTF. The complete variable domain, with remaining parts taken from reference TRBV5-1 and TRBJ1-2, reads KAGVTQTPRYLIKTRGQQVTLSCSPISGHRSVSWYQQTPGQGLQFLFEYFSETQRNKGNFPGRFSGRQFSNSRSEMNVSTLELGDSALYLCASSYLRDRDGANYGYTFGSGTRLTVV.